The next 5 T cell receptor beta chains were all read from a single sample in a study of blood T cells in healthy people across ages. The use of a sample-barcoded 5' primer and a J-beta primer mix characterized a second PCR of roughly 7 to 11 cycles. MiXCR, applied by TCRdb to the 5' RACE reads, yields one record per CDR3 protein. The repertoire holds about 1.4 million distinct CDR3 sequences, 45% to 70% seen once, with 6.7% in the top ten. Source material: blood. The receptor source for this set is a man between 18 and 35 years old in good health.

Regarding this clonotype: The junction departs from germline at one end; a sequencing error may be responsible. The chain combines TRBV29-1 with TRBJ2-5; TRBD2 matches 9 bases. The CDR3 totals 12 residues. Per the germline V gene, CDR1 is SQVTM and CDR2 is ANQGSEA. The CDR3 sequence is CGASGTQETQYF. The CDR3 nucleotides are TGTGGGGCTAGCGGGACCCAGGAGACCCAGTACTTC.

This clonotype came up a few times. V and J are TRBV24-1 and TRBJ2-3, with a tentative D call TRBD1 (5 bases). Germline lookup yields CDR1 KGHDR and CDR2 SFDVKD. The CDR3 is made up of 12 amino acids. With 10 bases removed from V and 1 base from J, the gap between germline ends came to 8 bases. The CDR3 nucleotides read TGTGCCACAGGGGTTGGCACAGATACGCAGTATTTT. Translating gives CATGVGTDTQYF.

The CDR3 region has the DNA TGTGCCAACCAAGACAGGGCTAACTATGGCTACACCTTC. Translating it yields CANQDRANYGYTF. The chain couples TRBV28 to TRBJ1-2; 7 bases map to TRBD1. The germline V gene encodes CDR1 MDHEN and CDR2 SYDVKM. Trimming cost V 10 bases and J 0 bases; bases outside gene matches: 5. The CDR3 loop spans 13 amino acids.

This chain links TRBV30 with TRBJ1-2, with no clear D. The CDR3 spans 13 residues. Germline loops: CDR1 GTSNPN, CDR2 SVGIG (reference sequence). The V gene lost 1 base and the J gene lost 2 bases, with 8 bases spanning the gap. CDR3 in amino acids: CAWSEGLNYGYTF. CDR3 nucleotides: TGTGCCTGGAGTGAAGGGCTCAACTATGGCTACACCTTC.

The V and J genes are TRBV7-8 and TRBJ2-7; D may correspond to TRBD1 or TRBD2 (6 bases each). Per the germline V gene, CDR1 is SGHVS and CDR2 is FQNEAQ. Trimming stripped 5 bases from V and 2 bases from J, with 10 bases between. CDR3 length equals 13 residues. CDR3 sequence: CASSRGETYEQYF. The CDR3 nucleotides are TGTGCCAGCAGCAGGGGGGAGACCTACGAGCAGTACTTC. Full variable domain (outside the CDR3, taken from reference TRBV7-8 and TRBJ2-7): GAGVSQSPRYKVAKRGQDVALRCDPISGHVSLFWYQQALGQGPEFLTYFQNEAQLDKSGLPSDRFFAERPEGSVSTLKIQRTQQEDSAVYLCASSRGETYEQYFGPGTRLTVT.